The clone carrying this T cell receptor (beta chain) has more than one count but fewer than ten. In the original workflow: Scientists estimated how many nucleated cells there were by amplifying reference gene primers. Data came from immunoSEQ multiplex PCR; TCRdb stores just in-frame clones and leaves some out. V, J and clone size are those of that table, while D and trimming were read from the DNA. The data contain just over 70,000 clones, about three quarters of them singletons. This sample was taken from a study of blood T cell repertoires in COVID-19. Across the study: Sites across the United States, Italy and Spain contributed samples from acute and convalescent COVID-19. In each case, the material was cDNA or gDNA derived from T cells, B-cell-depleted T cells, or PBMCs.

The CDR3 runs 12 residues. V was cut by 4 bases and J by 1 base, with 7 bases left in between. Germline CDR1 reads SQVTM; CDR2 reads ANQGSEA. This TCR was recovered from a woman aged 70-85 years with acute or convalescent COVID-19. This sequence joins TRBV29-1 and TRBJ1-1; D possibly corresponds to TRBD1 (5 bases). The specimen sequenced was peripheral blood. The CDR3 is CSVATGNTEAFF. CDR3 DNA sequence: TGCAGCGTTGCAACAGGGAACACTGAAGCTTTCTTT.